The 2 T cell receptor beta chains reported below all come from one sample, sequenced in a study of Graves' ophthalmopathy and Graves' hyperthyroidism. Amplification of the TCR beta CDR3 regions used RNA transcripts (as template). Second-round multiplex PCR came after first-round RT-PCR with HTBI primers. A single record per CDR3 protein comes from TCRdb applying MiXCR to the multiplex PCR reads. The sample carries about 390,000 distinct CDR3 sequences, approximately 17% recorded once. The sample was peripheral blood. These receptors all stem from an adult woman with stable Graves' hyperthyroidism.

The sample holds a few counts of this clonotype. The chain combines TRBV20-1 with TRBJ1-2; D might be TRBD1 (6 bases). V lost 6 bases and J 0 bases, leaving 14 bases between the germline ends. This CDR3 comprises 14 residues. Germline V gene lookup returns CDR1 DFQATT and CDR2 SNEGSKA (reference sequence). This CDR3 is CSAGDTETNYGYTF. The DNA for the CDR3 is TGCAGTGCGGGGGACACCGAAACTAACTATGGCTACACCTTC.

This clonotype was seen at least ten times. This rearrangement joins TRBV2 to TRBJ1-2; D is ambiguous. V was pared by 5 bases and J by 0 bases, with 10 bases between. This CDR3 spans 14 amino acids. Looked up from germline, CDR1 is SNHLY and CDR2 is FYNNEI. CDR3 sequence: CASSKDPTNYGYTF. The DNA of the CDR3 is TGTGCCAGCAGTAAGGATCCGACTAACTATGGCTACACCTTC.